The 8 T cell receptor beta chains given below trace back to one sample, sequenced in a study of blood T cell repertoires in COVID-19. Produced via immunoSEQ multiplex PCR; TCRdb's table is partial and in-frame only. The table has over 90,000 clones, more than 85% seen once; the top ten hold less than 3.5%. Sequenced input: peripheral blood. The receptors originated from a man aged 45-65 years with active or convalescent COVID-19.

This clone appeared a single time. The DNA for the CDR3 is TGCAGCGTTAAAATTACAGGAACTTACGACTATGGCTACACCTTC. The encoded protein is CSVKITGTYDYGYTF. The chain is built from TRBV29-1 and TRBJ1-2, with D possibly being TRBD1 (5 bases). CDR3 length equals 15 residues. Germline CDR1 and CDR2: SQVTM and ANQGSEA. Trimming took off 5 bases at V and 3 bases at J, with 19 bases between the two ends.

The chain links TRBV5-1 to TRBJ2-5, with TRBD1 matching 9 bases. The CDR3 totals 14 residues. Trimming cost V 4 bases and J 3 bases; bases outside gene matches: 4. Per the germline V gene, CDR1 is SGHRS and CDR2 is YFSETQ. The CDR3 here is CASSAGTGKETQYF. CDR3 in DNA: TGCGCCAGCAGCGCGGGGACAGGGAAAGAGACCCAGTACTTC.

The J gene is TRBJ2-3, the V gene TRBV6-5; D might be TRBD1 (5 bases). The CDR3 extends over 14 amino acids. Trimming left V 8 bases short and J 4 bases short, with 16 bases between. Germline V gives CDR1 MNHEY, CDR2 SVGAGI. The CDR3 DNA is TGTGCCAGCGTACAGGTGTACGCCTCAGATACGCAGTATTTT. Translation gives CASVQVYASDTQYF.

CDR3 in DNA: TGTGCCATCAATCGACTAGCGGGGACCCTCAGGTACTTC. Amino acid sequence: CAINRLAGTLRYF. The chain employs TRBV10-3 and TRBJ2-5; 11 positions match TRBD2. The CDR3 spans 13 residues. J was trimmed by 13 bases and V by 7 bases; bases with no gene match: 11. CDR1 and CDR2 from the germline V gene are ENHRY and SYGVKD.

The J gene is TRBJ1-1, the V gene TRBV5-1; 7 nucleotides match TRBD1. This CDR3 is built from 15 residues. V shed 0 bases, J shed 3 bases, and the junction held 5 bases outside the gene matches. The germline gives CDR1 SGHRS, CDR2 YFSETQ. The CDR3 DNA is TGCGCCAGCAGCTTGGGACAGGGTTCGGACACTGAAGCTTTCTTT. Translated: CASSLGQGSDTEAFF.

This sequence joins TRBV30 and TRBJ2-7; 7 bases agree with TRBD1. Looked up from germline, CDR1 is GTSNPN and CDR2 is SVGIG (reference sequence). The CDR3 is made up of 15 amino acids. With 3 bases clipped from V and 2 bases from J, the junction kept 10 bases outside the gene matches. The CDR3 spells CAWRVQGTATYEQYF. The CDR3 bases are TGTGCCTGGAGGGTACAGGGGACAGCGACCTACGAGCAGTACTTC.

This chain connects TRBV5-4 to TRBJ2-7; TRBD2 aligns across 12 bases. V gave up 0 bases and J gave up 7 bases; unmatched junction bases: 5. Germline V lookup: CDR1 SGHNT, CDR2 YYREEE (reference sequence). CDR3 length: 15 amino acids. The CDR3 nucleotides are TGTGCCAGCAGCTTGGAACTAGCGGGGGGAGGTGAGCAGTACTTC. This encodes CASSLELAGGGEQYF.

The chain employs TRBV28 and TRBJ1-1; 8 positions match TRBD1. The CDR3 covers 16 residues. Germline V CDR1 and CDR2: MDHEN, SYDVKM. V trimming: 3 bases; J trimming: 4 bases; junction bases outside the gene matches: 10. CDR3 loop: CASSLLQGASGTEAFF. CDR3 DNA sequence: TGTGCCAGCAGTTTGCTCCAGGGGGCGTCTGGCACTGAAGCTTTCTTT. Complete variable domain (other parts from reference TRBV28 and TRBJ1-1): DVKVTQSSRYLVKRTGEKVFLECVQDMDHENMFWYRQDPGLGLRLIYFSYDVKMKEKGDIPEGYSVSREKKERFSLILESASTNQTSMYLCASSLLQGASGTEAFFGQGTRLTVV.